This TCR beta chain was sequenced in a study of shared clonotypes between healthy human individuals. Findings and limits, study-wide: Clonotypes that were shared across a few donors made up approximately 5% of naive CD4 clonotypes.

As concerns this clone: Its antigen is unidentified.

Every immunoSEQ plate was one replicate of a subset's evenly spread DNA. Original analysis: ImmunoSEQ output held junction-only sequences without quality scores, so filtering differed. Repertoires were generated with immunoSEQ multiplex PCR, while TCRdb's copy carries only in-frame clones and drops some. V, J and clone size reflect that table, while D and trimming were determined from the DNA. The data hold about 980,000 clones, with approximately 76% observed a single time. The specimen was memory CD4+ T cells sorted from blood. Subset given: CD45RA-negative fraction. The source is a man between 18 and 35 years old in good health.

CDR3 amino acids: CASRNPGQVETQYF. CDR3 DNA: TGTGCCAGTAGGAACCCTGGCCAGGTAGAGACCCAGTACTTC. The rearrangement links TRBV19 to TRBJ2-5; no clear D gene. CDR1 is LNHDA, CDR2 SQIVND, per germline (reference sequence). The CDR3 loop spans 14 amino acids. V was clipped by 6 bases and J by 4 bases, with 15 bases between them.